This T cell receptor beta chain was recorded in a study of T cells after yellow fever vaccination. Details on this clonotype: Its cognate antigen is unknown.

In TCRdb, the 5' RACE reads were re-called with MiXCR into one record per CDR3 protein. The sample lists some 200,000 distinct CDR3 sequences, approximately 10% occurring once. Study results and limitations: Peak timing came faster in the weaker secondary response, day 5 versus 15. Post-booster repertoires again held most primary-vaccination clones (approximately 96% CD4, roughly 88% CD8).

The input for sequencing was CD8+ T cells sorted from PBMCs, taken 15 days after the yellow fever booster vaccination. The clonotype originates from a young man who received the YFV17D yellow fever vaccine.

The CDR3 is CASSRVGTGPGNTIYF. The CDR3 bases are TGTGCCAGCAGCCGAGTTGGGACAGGGCCTGGAAACACCATATATTTT. V usage is TRBV12-3 or TRBV12-4 and J usage is TRBJ1-3, with 9 bases aligning to TRBD1. CDR3 length: 16 residues. The ends lost 6 bases at V and 2 bases at J; junction bases unmatched: 8.